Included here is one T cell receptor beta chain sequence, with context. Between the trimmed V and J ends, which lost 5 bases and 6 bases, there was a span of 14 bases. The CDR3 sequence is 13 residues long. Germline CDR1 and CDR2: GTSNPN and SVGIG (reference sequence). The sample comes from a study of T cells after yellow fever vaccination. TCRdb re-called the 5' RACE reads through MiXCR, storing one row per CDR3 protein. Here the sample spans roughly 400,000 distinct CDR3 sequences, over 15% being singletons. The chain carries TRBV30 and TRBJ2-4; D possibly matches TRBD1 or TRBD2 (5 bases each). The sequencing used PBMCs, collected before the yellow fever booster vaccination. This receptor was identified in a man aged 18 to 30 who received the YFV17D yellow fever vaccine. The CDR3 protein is CAWSGGTGNIQYF. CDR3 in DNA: TGTGCCTGGTCGGGTGGGACGGGAAACATTCAGTACTTC.